The rows below give T cell receptor beta chains drawn from one sample of a study of OX40 agonist ivuxolimab in advanced cancers. Measured with immunoSEQ multiplex PCR; TCRdb has only the in-frame clones, and not every one. The data show 74,000 or so clones, roughly 88% seen once. This specimen was CD4+ or CD8+ T cells sorted from blood, taken in a trial of the OX40 agonist ivuxolimab. The origin of the receptors is an adult with an advanced solid tumor such as melanoma, head and neck, liver or kidney cancer. The CDR3 runs from the conserved cysteine through the conserved F or W. Each record gives: J gene, clone size, V gene, D gene, CDR3 DNA, CDR3 protein. The D gene is left open where the match is weak. Size is omitted from some rows. Given values are once, few, many or a class for expanded clones.

>TRBJ1-5|-|TRBV28|-
TGTGCCAGCAGCTTAGACCGGGACAATCAGCCCCAGCATTTT
CASSLDRDNQPQHF
>TRBJ2-5|-|TRBV11-3|-
TGTGCCAGCAGCTTAGATGGGACTGGGCTGGCGGAGACCCAGTACTTC
CASSLDGTGLAETQYF
>TRBJ1-5|-|TRBV2|TRBD1
TGTGCCAGCACTGGGGACAGGGGTGGTCAGCCCCAGCATTTT
CASTGDRGGQPQHF
>TRBJ2-2|-|TRBV7-9|-
TGTGCCAGCAGCTTAGTGGCGACCGGGGAGCTGTTTTTT
CASSLVATGELFF
>TRBJ1-2|-|TRBV23-1|TRBD1
TGCGCCAGCAGTGGGACAGGCGGCCACTATGGCTACACCTTC
CASSGTGGHYGYTF
>TRBJ1-2|-|TRBV11-3|-
TGTGCCAGCAGCTTAGAGTCGGGGTTAGACTACACCTTC
CASSLESGLDYTF
>TRBJ2-3|few|TRBV11-3|-
TGTGCCAGCAGCTTAGGTTCGGGGGATCGTTGGACAGATACGCAGTATTTT
CASSLGSGDRWTDTQYF
>TRBJ1-2|many|TRBV19|-
TGTGCCAGTAACCCTCAGGGGAACTATGGCTACACCTTC
CASNPQGNYGYTF
>TRBJ2-3|-|TRBV9|-
TGTGCCAGCAGCGTAGGTGTAACAGATACGCAGTATTTT
CASSVGVTDTQYF
>TRBJ2-7|-|TRBV28|-
TGTGCCAGCAGTTTGGAGGGGGCGGGCTCCTACGAGCAGTACTTC
CASSLEGAGSYEQYF
>TRBJ2-7|-|TRBV29-1|TRBD1
TGCAGCGTTGAGGTCCAGGGACAGGGGATGTCCGAGCAGTACTTC
CSVEVQGQGMSEQYF
>TRBJ1-6|-|TRBV7-2|-
TGTGCCAGCAGCTTAGAGGGGGTAGGAAGGGCTTATAATTCACCCCTCCACTTT
CASSLEGVGRAYNSPLHF
>TRBJ1-1|-|TRBV19|-
TGTGCCAGTAAAAGTCCCGATCCGCGCACTGAAGCTTTCTTT
CASKSPDPRTEAFF
>TRBJ2-5|-|TRBV11-1|-
TGTGCCAGCAGCCCCCGAACAGGGACGGGGGAAGAGACCCAGTACTTC
CASSPRTGTGEETQYF
>TRBJ2-7|-|TRBV25-1|-
TGTGCCAGCAGTAACAGGGTAGGGGAGCAGTACTTC
CASSNRVGEQYF
>TRBJ2-7|-|TRBV5-1|TRBD1
TGCGCCAGCAGCTTGGGGGGGACAGGGTTCTACGAGCAGTACTTC
CASSLGGTGFYEQYF
>TRBJ1-1|-|TRBV15|-
TGTGCCACCAGCAGAGATTCGGGAGGGGTGTCTGAAGCTTTCTTT
CATSRDSGGVSEAFF
>TRBJ1-2|-|TRBV10-2|-
TGCGCCAGCAGTGGAGGGGGGGGGAACTATGGCTACACCTTC
CASSGGGGNYGYTF
>TRBJ2-1|-|TRBV6-6|-
TGTGCCAGCAGTAACAGGGTAAACAATGAGCAGTTCTTC
CASSNRVNNEQFF
>TRBJ2-7|-|TRBV11-2|-
TGTGCCAGCAGTCCAGGGACACTCTACGAGCAGTACTTC
CASSPGTLYEQYF
>TRBJ2-5|-|TRBV7-2|-
TGTGCCAGCAGCTCCTCCGGGACGATGGAGACCCAGTACTTC
CASSSSGTMETQYF
>TRBJ1-1|-|TRBV7-2|-
TGTGCCAGCAGCTCTACCGGGACCGCGAACACTGAAGCTTTCTTT
CASSSTGTANTEAFF
>TRBJ1-4|-|TRBV19|-
TGTGCCAGTGCAGGCCCCGGGGGGAATGAAAAACTGTTTTTT
CASAGPGGNEKLFF
>TRBJ2-5|-|TRBV29-1|-
TGCAGCGCCGAGACAACCTCAGAGACCCAGTACTTC
CSAETTSETQYF
>TRBJ1-1|-|TRBV27|TRBD1
TGTGCCAGCAGTCCGACAGGGGCAAGCACTGAAGCTTTCTTT
CASSPTGASTEAFF
>TRBJ2-7|-|TRBV18|TRBD2
TGTGCCAGCTCACCTATTACGGGAGGGGCCTACGAGCAGTACTTC
CASSPITGGAYEQYF
>TRBJ1-1|-|TRBV5-1|-
TGCGCCAGCAGCTTGGAGTGGGGCGGGAACACTGAAGCTTTCTTT
CASSLEWGGNTEAFF
>TRBJ1-5|-|TRBV21-1|-
TGTGCCAGCAGCAAAACCCCTATTCTAACAGGGTTGGTAGGGCAGCCCCAGCATTTT
CASSKTPILTGLVGQPQHF
>TRBJ2-1|-|TRBV10-1|TRBD2
TGCGCCAGCAGTGAGCCGGGGCGGACTAGCTACAATGAGCAGTTCTTC
CASSEPGRTSYNEQFF
>TRBJ2-5|-|TRBV14|-
TGTGCCAGCATCCGGGGGGCGGGGAAAGAGACCCAGTACTTC
CASIRGAGKETQYF
>TRBJ1-2|-|TRBV5-1|-
TGCGCCAGCAGCTTTTCTACAGAAAACTATGGCTACACCTTC
CASSFSTENYGYTF
>TRBJ2-3|once|TRBV5-1|-
TGCGCCAGCAGCCCGCTGGGCACAGATACGCAGTATTTT
CASSPLGTDTQYF
>TRBJ2-5|-|TRBV5-1|-
TGCGCCAGCGCTTCTTCCGGTACCCAAGAGACCCAGTACTTC
CASASSGTQETQYF
>TRBJ2-1|-|TRBV7-9|-
TGTGCCAGCAGCTTAGCGGGTACCAACAATGAGCAGTTCTTC
CASSLAGTNNEQFF
>TRBJ1-6|-|TRBV5-4|TRBD1
TGTGCCAGCAGCATAGACAGGGATAATTCACCCCTCCACTTT
CASSIDRDNSPLHF
>TRBJ1-1|once|TRBV15|-
TGTGCCACCAGCACGAATCAGAACACTGAAGCTTTCTTT
CATSTNQNTEAFF
>TRBJ1-2|-|TRBV7-2|TRBD1
TGTGCCAGCAGCTTAGGACAGGGGAATGGCTACACCTTC
CASSLGQGNGYTF
>TRBJ2-7|once|TRBV28|-
TGTGCCAGCAGTCCCCGGACCAAATACGAGCAGTACTTC
CASSPRTKYEQYF
>TRBJ2-7|-|TRBV28|-
TGTGCCAGCACTCCCAGATGGGGCCCATACGAGCAGTACTTC
CASTPRWGPYEQYF
>TRBJ2-7|-|TRBV28|-
TGTGCCAGCAGTCAGGGGATCCACGAGCAGTACTTC
CASSQGIHEQYF
>TRBJ1-1|-|TRBV10-2|-
TGCGCCAGCAGTCCTCTCGAGGTAGCCACGGGAACTGAAGCTTTCTTT
CASSPLEVATGTEAFF
>TRBJ1-1|-|TRBV6-5|-
TGTGCCAGCCGAGGGGGAAGGACTGAAGCTTTCTTT
CASRGGRTEAFF
>TRBJ1-2|-|TRBV6-1|TRBD1
TGTGCCAGCAGTCTCGACAGGGCAGTAGGCGGCTACACCTTC
CASSLDRAVGGYTF
>TRBJ2-7|-|TRBV6-5|-
TGTGCCAGCAGCCTCCCCGGGAGCTTCGAGCAGTACTTC
CASSLPGSFEQYF
>TRBJ2-5|-|TRBV19|TRBD1
TGTGCCAGTAGAAGACAGGGCCAAGAGACCCAGTACTTC
CASRRQGQETQYF
>TRBJ2-7|-|TRBV5-6|-
TGTGCCAGCAGCTGGTACAGTGGAGGCTCCTACGAGCAGTACTTC
CASSWYSGGSYEQYF
>TRBJ1-2|-|TRBV25-1|-
TGTGCCAGCAGTGAGGGCGGAAGGTATGGCTACACCTTC
CASSEGGRYGYTF
>TRBJ2-3|-|TRBV6-1|-
TGTGCCAGCAGTGCACAAACCACAGATACGCAGTATTTT
CASSAQTTDTQYF
>TRBJ2-6|-|TRBV7-2|-
TGTGCCAGCAGCTTAACTGGGGCCAACGTCCTGACTTTC
CASSLTGANVLTF
>TRBJ2-5|-|TRBV5-1|-
TGCGCCAGCAGCTTCGGGAGCAGTCAAGAGACCCAGTACTTC
CASSFGSSQETQYF